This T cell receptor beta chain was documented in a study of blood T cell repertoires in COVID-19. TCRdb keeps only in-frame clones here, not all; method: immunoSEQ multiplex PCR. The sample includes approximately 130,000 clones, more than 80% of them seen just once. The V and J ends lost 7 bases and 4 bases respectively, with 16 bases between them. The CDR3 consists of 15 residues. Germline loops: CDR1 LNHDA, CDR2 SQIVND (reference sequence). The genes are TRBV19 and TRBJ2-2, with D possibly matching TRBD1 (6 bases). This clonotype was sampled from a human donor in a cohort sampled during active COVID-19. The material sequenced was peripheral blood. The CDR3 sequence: CASIPGAPGTGELFF. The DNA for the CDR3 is TGTGCCAGTATCCCAGGGGCGCCGGGCACCGGGGAGCTGTTTTTT.